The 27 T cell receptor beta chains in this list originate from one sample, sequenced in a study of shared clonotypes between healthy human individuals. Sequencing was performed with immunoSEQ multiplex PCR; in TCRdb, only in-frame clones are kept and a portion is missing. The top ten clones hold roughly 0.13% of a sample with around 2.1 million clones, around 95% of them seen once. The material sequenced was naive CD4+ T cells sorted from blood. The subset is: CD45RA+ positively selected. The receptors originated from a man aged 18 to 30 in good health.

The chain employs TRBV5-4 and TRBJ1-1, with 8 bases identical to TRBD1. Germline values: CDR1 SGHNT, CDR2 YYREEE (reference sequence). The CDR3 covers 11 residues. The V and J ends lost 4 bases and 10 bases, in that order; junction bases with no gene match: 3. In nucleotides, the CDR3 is TGTGCCAGCAGCACGGACAGGGTAGCTTTCTTT. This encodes CASSTDRVAFF.

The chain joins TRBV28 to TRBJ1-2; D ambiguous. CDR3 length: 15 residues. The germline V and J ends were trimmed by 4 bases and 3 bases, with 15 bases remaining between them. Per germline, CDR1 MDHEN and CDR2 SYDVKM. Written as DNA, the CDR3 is TGTGCCAGCAGTTCCCCCGGAGGGAAGCACTATGGCTACACCTTC. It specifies CASSSPGGKHYGYTF.

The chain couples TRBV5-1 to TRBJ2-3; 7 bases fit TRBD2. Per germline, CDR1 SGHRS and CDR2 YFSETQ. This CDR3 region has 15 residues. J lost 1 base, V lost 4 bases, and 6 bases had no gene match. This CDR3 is CASSKGLGRTDTQYF. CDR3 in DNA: TGCGCCAGCAGCAAAGGACTAGGCCGCACAGATACGCAGTATTTT.

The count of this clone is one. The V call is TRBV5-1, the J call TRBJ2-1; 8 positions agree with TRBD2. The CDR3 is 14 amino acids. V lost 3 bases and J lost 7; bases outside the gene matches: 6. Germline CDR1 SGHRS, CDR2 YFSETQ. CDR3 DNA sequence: TGCGCCAGCAGCTGGGGCGGGGGGCCAAATGAGCAGTTCTTC. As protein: CASSWGGGPNEQFF.

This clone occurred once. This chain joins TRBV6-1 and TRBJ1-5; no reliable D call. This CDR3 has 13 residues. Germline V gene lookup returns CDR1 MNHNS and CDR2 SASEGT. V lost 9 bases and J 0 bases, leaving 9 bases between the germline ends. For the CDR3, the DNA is TGTGCCAGTACAGAGTATAGCAATCAGCCCCAGCATTTT. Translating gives CASTEYSNQPQHF.

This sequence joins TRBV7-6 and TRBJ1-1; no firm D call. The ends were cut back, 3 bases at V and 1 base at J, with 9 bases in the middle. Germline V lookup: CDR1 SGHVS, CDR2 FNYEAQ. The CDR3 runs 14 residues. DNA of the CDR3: TGTGCCAGCAGCTTCAGCGAGGCGAACACTGAAGCTTTCTTT. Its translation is CASSFSEANTEAFF.

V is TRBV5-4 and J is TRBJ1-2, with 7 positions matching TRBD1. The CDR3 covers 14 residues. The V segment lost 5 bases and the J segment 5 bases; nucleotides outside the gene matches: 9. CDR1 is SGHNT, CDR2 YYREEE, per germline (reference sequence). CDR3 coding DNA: TGTGCCAGCAGGAAATGGACAGGAGGTTATGGCTACACCTTC. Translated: CASRKWTGGYGYTF.

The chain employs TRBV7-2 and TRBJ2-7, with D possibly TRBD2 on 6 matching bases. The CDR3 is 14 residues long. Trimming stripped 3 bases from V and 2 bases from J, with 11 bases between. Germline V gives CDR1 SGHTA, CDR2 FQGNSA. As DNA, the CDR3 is TGTGCCAGCAGCTTGTGGGGGGACCCCTACGAGCAGTACTTC. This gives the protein CASSLWGDPYEQYF. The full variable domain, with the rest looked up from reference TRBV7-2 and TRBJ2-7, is GAGVSQSPSNKVTEKGKDVELRCDPISGHTALYWYRQSLGQGLEFLIYFQGNSAPDKSGLPSDRFSAERTGGSVSTLTIQRTQQEDSAVYLCASSLWGDPYEQYFGPGTRLTVT.

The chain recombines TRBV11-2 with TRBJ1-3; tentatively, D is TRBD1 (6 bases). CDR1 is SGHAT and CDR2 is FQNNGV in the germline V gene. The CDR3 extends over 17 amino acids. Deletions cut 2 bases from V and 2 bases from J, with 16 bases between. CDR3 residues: CASSLTQTGWTGNTIYF. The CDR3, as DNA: TGTGCCAGCAGCTTAACCCAGACAGGCTGGACTGGAAACACCATATATTTT.

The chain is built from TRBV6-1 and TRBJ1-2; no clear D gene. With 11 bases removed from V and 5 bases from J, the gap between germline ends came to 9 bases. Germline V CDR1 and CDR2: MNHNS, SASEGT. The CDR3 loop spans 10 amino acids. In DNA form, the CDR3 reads TGTGCCGGCGACGGATATGGCTACACCTTC. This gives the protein CAGDGYGYTF.

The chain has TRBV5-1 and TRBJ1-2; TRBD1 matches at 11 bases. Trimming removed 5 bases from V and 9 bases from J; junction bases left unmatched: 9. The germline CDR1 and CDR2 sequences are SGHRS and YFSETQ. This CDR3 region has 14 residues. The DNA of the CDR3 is TGCGCCAGCAGAGGAGGACAGGGGGCGTCGCGCTACACCTTC. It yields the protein CASRGGQGASRYTF.

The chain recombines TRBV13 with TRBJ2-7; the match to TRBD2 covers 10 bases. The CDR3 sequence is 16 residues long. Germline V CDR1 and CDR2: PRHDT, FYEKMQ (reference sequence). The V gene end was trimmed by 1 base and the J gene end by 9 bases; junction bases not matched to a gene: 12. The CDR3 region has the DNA TGTGCCAGCAGCTTAGTCAGCGGGAGGGCCCCTCGATCGCAGTACTTC. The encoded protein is CASSLVSGRAPRSQYF.

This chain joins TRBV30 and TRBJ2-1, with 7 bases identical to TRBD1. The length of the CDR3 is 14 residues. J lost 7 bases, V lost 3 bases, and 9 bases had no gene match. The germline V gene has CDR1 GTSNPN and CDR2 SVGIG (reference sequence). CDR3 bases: TGTGCCTGGAGCCCTCGACAGGGAAGAAATGAGCAGTTCTTC. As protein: CAWSPRQGRNEQFF.

CDR3 in amino acids: CASIGTGTLSYEQYF. CDR3 DNA: TGTGCCAGCATTGGGACAGGGACTTTATCCTACGAGCAGTACTTC. The chain has TRBV28 and TRBJ2-7; 9 nucleotides match TRBD1. This CDR3 region has 15 residues. The V segment lost 7 bases and the J segment 1 base; nucleotides outside the gene matches: 8. Germline CDR1 is MDHEN and CDR2 is SYDVKM.

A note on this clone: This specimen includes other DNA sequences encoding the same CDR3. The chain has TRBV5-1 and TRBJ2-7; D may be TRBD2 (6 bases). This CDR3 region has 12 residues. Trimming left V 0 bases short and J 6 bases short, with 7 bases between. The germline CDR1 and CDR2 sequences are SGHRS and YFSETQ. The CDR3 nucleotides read TGCGCCAGCAGCTTGGGACTAGGCGAGCAGTACTTC. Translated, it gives CASSLGLGEQYF.

The CDR3 sequence is CATRPRATGELFF. DNA for the CDR3: TGTGCCACTAGACCCAGGGCCACCGGGGAGCTGTTTTTT. J is TRBJ2-2 and V is TRBV6-5, with D maybe TRBD1 (5 bases). V lost 10 bases and J 4 bases, leaving 13 bases between the germline ends. This CDR3 spans 13 amino acids. Germline assignment: CDR1 MNHEY and CDR2 SVGAGI.

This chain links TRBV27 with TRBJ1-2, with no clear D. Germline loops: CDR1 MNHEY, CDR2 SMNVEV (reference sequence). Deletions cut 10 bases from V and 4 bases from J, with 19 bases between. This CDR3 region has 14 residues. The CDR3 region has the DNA TGTGCCACCCAGGAAAGGTCTTCAGGCTATGGCTACACCTTC. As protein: CATQERSSGYGYTF.

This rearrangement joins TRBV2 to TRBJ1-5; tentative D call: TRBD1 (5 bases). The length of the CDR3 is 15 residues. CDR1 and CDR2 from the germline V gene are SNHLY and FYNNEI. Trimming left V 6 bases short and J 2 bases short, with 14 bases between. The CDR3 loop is CASSSGTLGNQPQHF. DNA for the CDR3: TGTGCCAGCAGCTCCGGGACCTTGGGCAATCAGCCCCAGCATTTT.

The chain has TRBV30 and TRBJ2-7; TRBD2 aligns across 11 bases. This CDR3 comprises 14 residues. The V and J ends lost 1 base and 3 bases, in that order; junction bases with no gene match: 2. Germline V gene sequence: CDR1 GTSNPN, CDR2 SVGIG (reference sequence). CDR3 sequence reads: CAWSGLAGNYEQYF. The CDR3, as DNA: TGTGCCTGGAGTGGACTAGCGGGGAACTACGAGCAGTACTTC. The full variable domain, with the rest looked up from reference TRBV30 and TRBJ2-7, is SQTIHQWPATLVQPVGSPLSLECTVEGTSNPNLYWYRQAAGRGLQLLFYSVGIGQISSEVPQNLSASRPQDRQFILSSKKLLLSDSGFYLCAWSGLAGNYEQYFGPGTRLTVT.

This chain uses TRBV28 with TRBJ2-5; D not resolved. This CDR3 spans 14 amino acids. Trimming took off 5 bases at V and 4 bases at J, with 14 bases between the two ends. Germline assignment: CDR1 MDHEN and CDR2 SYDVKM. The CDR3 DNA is TGTGCCAGCAGTCCTTCCGGTGGGGTAGAGACCCAGTACTTC. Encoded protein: CASSPSGGVETQYF.

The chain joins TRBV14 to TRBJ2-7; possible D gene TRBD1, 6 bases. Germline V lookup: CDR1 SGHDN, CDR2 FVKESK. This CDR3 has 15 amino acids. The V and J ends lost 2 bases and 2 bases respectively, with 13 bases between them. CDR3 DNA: TGTGCCAGCAGCCAAAATTCCGGGACAACCTACGAGCAGTACTTC. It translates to CASSQNSGTTYEQYF.

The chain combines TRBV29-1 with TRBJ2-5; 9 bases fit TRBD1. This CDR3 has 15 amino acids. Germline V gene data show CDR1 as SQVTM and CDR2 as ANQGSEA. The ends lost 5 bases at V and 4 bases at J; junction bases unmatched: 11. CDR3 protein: CSVPAPGQGGETQYF. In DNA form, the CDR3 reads TGCAGCGTTCCCGCCCCGGGACAGGGTGGAGAGACCCAGTACTTC.

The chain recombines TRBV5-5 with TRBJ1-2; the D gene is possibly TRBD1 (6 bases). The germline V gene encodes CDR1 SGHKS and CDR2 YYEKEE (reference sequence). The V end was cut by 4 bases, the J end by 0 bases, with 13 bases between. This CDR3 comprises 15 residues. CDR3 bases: TGTGCCAGCAGCCCGGGACACTCTACTAACTATGGCTACACCTTC. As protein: CASSPGHSTNYGYTF.

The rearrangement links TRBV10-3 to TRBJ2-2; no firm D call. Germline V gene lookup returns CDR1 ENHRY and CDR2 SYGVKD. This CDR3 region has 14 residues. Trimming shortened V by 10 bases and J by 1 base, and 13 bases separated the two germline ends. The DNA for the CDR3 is TGTGCCAGCCAGGTTAGGGAGAACACCGGGGAGCTGTTTTTT. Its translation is CASQVRENTGELFF.

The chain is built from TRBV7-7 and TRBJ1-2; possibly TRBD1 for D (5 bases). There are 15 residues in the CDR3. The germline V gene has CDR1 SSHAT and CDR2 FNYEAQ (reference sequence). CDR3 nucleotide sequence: TGTGCTAGCCCGCCTGGGGCCGAAGAGAACTATGGCTACACCTTC. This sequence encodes CASPPGAEENYGYTF.

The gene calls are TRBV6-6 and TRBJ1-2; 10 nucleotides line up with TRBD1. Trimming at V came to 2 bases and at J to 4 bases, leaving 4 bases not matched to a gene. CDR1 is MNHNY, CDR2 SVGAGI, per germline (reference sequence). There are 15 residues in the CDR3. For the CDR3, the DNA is TGTGCCAGCAGTTACGCGGACAGGGGGTCCTATGGCTACACCTTC. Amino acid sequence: CASSYADRGSYGYTF.

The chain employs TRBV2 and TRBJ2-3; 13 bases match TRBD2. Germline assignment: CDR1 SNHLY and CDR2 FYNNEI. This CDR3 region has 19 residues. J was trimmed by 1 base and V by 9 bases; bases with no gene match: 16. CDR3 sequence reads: CARDMPGTSGAFGTDTQYF. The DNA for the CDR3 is TGTGCCAGAGACATGCCGGGGACTAGCGGGGCATTTGGCACAGATACGCAGTATTTT.